The 13 T cell receptor beta chains in this list originate from one sample, sequenced in a study of T cell clonality in common variable immunodeficiency. Repertoires were generated with immunoSEQ multiplex PCR, while TCRdb's copy carries only in-frame clones and drops some. Singletons are absent from the sample, which has approximately 58,000 clones. Source material: peripheral blood mononuclear cells. Receptor source: a person aged 18 to 75 in good health.

This clone appeared many times. With the read ending 3 residues before the CDR3 end, the germline J gene is used to fill in that end. The chain recombines TRBV5-1 with TRBJ2-5; TRBD1 matches at 7 bases. Germline V gene data show CDR1 as SGHRS and CDR2 as YFSETQ. Germline trimming cut 4 bases from V and 3 bases from J; bases unmatched to any gene: 9. The CDR3 runs 15 residues. The part of the CDR3 DNA that was read is TGCGCCAGCAGCGTAACCGGGACAGAGAAAGAGACC. Translating gives CASSVTGTEKET. The full CDR3 reads CASSVTGTEKETQYF.

This clone was seen many times. The read halts 3 residues ahead of the CDR3 end, with the missing end drawn from the germline J gene. This chain uses TRBV18 with TRBJ2-1; 9 positions agree with TRBD2. This CDR3 region has 16 residues. Germline V gene sequence: CDR1 KGHSH, CDR2 LQKENI. V was clipped by 4 bases and J by 2 bases; unmatched bases: 6. The CDR3 region is CASSLIAGDAYNEQFF. The part of the CDR3 DNA that was read is TGTGCCAGCTCACTAATAGCGGGAGACGCCTACAATGAG.

This clone was picked up many times. The read ends 3 residues early relative to the CDR3; the germline J gene fills the gap. The chain links TRBV6-2 or TRBV6-3 to TRBJ1-1; 9 nucleotides agree with TRBD1. V lost 7 bases to trimming and J lost 4 bases; unmatched junction nucleotides: 7. The CDR3 has 14 amino acids. In germline, CDR1 is MNHEY, CDR2 SVGEGT. CDR3 sequence reads: CASILNRGPTEAFF. The CDR3 bases that were read are TGTGCCAGCATCCTGAACAGGGGGCCCACTGAA.

This clone was seen ten or more times. The read falls 3 residues short of the CDR3 end, and the missing part is taken from the germline J gene. The gene calls are TRBV18 and TRBJ1-1, with no clear D. V dropped 3 bases and J dropped 2 bases, with 13 bases sitting between them. The CDR3 length is 15 residues. CDR1 is KGHSH and CDR2 is LQKENI in the germline V gene. Partial CDR3 DNA: TGTGCCAGCTCACCTATCAAAGGTTTCAACACTGAA. Its protein product is CASSPIKGFNTE. The CDR3, in full, reads CASSPIKGFNTEAFF.

The table lists this clone with many counts. The read ends 3 residues early relative to the CDR3; the germline J gene fills the gap. The V and J genes are TRBV5-1 and TRBJ2-1, with 7 nucleotides matching TRBD1. With V trimmed by 5 bases and J by 3 bases, 8 bases remained unmatched. The germline CDR1 and CDR2 sequences are SGHRS and YFSETQ. The CDR3 is 15 residues long. The CDR3 is CASRTQGELYNEQFF. CDR3 bases read: TGCGCCAGCAGGACCCAGGGGGAACTCTACAATGAG.

This clone was seen more than once but under ten times. The read terminates 3 residues before the CDR3 end, so the remaining end is supplied by the germline J gene. The chain carries TRBV19 and TRBJ1-2; D uncertain. The CDR3 extends over 16 amino acids. Per germline, CDR1 LNHDA and CDR2 SQIVND (reference sequence). CDR3 region: CASSIGDTSSTDTYTF. The CDR3 DNA, read in part, is TGTGCCAGTAGTATCGGGGATACCTCTAGCACAGATACC. The variable domain in full, completed from reference TRBV19 and TRBJ1-2, reads DGGITQSPKYLFRKEGQNVTLSCEQNLNHDAMYWYRQDPGQGLRLIYYSQIVNDFQKGDIAEGYSVSREKKESFPLTVTSAQKNPTAFYLCASSIGDTSSTDTYTFGSGTRLTVV.

Details on this clone: The sequenced fragment ends 3 residues before the CDR3 boundary, so the rest is inferred from the germline J gene. The rearrangement joins TRBV14 to TRBJ2-7, with 7 bases matching TRBD2. V gave up 1 base and J gave up 6 bases; unmatched junction bases: 3. There are 13 residues in the CDR3. The germline gives CDR1 SGHDN, CDR2 FVKESK. The CDR3 region is CASSQVGGGEQYF. The covered CDR3 bases are TGTGCCAGCAGCCAAGTGGGGGGGGGCGAG.

This clone has a count of ten or more. The read finishes 3 residues shy of the CDR3 end, and the germline J gene is used to complete it. V is TRBV7-9 and J is TRBJ1-3; D uncertain. The CDR3 loop spans 15 amino acids. Trimming cost V 1 base and J 0 bases, with 7 bases left between them. Germline loops: CDR1 SEHNR, CDR2 FQNEAQ (reference sequence). The CDR3 DNA, read in part, is TGTGCCAGCAGCTTAGACATGAGCTCTGGAAACACC. Amino acid sequence: CASSLDMSSGNT. The entire CDR3 sequence reads CASSLDMSSGNTIYF.

A remark on this clone: The CDR3 end falls 3 residues outside the read, so it is completed with the germline J gene. The chain has TRBV2 and TRBJ2-1, with 7 bases lining up with TRBD2. J gave up 3 bases and V 3 bases, and 5 bases lay outside the gene matches. Germline V CDR1 and CDR2: SNHLY, FYNNEI. This CDR3 has 15 residues. The sequenced part of the CDR3 DNA is TGTGCCAGCAGTGAGGAGACTAGCAGCTACAATGAG. This sequence encodes CASSEETSSYNE. The CDR3 in its entirety is CASSEETSSYNEQFF.

This clone was recorded many times. The DNA ends 3 residues before the CDR3 does, and the rest of the CDR3 is filled in from the germline J gene. This sequence joins TRBV7-2 and TRBJ2-7; D call uncertain. CDR3 length equals 14 residues. In germline, CDR1 is SGHTA, CDR2 FQGNSA. V was trimmed by 7 bases and J by 1 base, leaving 14 bases between them. The CDR3 bases that were read are TGTGCCAGCATCGATGGGCGACCATCCTACGAG. Its translation: CASIDGRPSYE. The entire CDR3 is CASIDGRPSYEQYF.

There are many counts of this clone. This CDR3 reads CASSLKLAGQETQYF. Incomplete CDR3 DNA: TGTGCCAGCAGCTTAAAACTAGCGGGCCAAGAGACC. The chain links TRBV5-4 to TRBJ2-5; 9 bases fit TRBD2. The read finishes 3 residues shy of the CDR3 end, and the germline J gene is used to complete it. CDR3 length equals 15 residues. The V gene's germline CDR1 is SGHNT and CDR2 YYREEE (reference sequence). Losses at the gene ends were 2 bases for V and 1 base for J; bases not matched to a gene: 3.

This clone has a count of ten or more. The missing CDR3 end, 3 residues past where the read stops, is filled in from the germline J gene. The chain employs TRBV5-1 and TRBJ2-1; perhaps TRBD1 as D (6 bases). This CDR3 is built from 15 residues. The germline V gene encodes CDR1 SGHRS and CDR2 YFSETQ. V lost 4 bases to trimming and J lost 4 bases, with 15 bases between them. The CDR3 here is CASSARQARYNEQFF. The CDR3 bases that were read are TGCGCCAGCAGCGCTCGACAGGCAAGGTACAATGAG.

This clone was seen at least ten times. Read coverage stops 3 residues before the CDR3 terminus; the germline J gene supplies the remainder. The V call is TRBV19, the J call TRBJ1-5, with a possible D match to TRBD1 (6 bases). The V gene's germline CDR1 is LNHDA and CDR2 SQIVND (reference sequence). The CDR3 totals 15 residues. V lost 3 bases and J lost 7, with 16 bases in between. CDR3 DNA, as far as it was read: TGTGCCAGTAGTATGTTTCGGGGGGCAAACCAGCCC. It codes for CASSMFRGANQP. From start to end, the CDR3 is CASSMFRGANQPQHF.